This paragraph reports one T cell receptor (beta chain). Unmatched junction bases numbered 10, after V lost 6 bases and J lost 7 bases. Germline CDR1 is SGHRS and CDR2 is YFSETQ. This CDR3 is built from 14 residues. The data were taken from a study of Graves' ophthalmopathy and Graves' hyperthyroidism. As the template, RNA transcripts were used to amplify TCR beta CDR3 regions. The authors performed first-round RT-PCR with HTBI primers and then a second-round multiplex PCR. TCRdb reanalysed the multiplex PCR reads using MiXCR and keeps one entry per CDR3 protein. The table has fewer than 650,000 distinct CDR3 sequences, 22% seen once.

This chain connects TRBV5-1 to TRBJ2-4; the match to TRBD2 covers 7 bases. Sequenced input: peripheral blood. The sequence came from a woman aged 18 to 35 with stable Graves' hyperthyroidism. Some clones in this sample may be carry-over from other donors' samples. In DNA, the CDR3 is TGCGCCAGCAAAGTCCTAGCGGAAATGAACATTCAGTACTTC. It yields the protein CASKVLAEMNIQYF.